This T cell receptor beta chain is from a study of Ad26.COV2.S vaccination and SARS-CoV-2 variants. V shed 2 bases and J 0 bases; nucleotides not matched to a gene: 6. Germline lookup yields CDR1 MNHNS and CDR2 SASEGT. CDR3 size: 17 residues. Sequencing used immunoSEQ multiplex PCR; TCRdb keeps in-frame clones, though not all of them. The table shows fewer than 600,000 clones, with about nine tenths occurring only once. Sample treatment: some 20 received Ad26.COV2.S at low or high dose, single or two shots; a few received placebo; per-sample allocation not given. Material that was analyzed had been drawn on day 63 after the first vaccine or placebo injection.

Specimen: peripheral blood, collected in a trial of Ad26.COV2.S vaccine versus placebo. The receptor comes from a person between 18 and 65 years old who received the Ad26.COV2.S COVID-19 vaccine or a placebo. The chain has TRBV6-1 and TRBJ2-1; TRBD1 aligns across 8 bases. The CDR3 coding sequence is TGTGCCAGCAGTGAACAGGGGGCCGCGAGCTCCTACAATGAGCAGTTCTTC. This translates into CASSEQGAASSYNEQFF.